The 6 T cell receptor beta chains reported below all come from one sample, sequenced in a study of T-cell reconstitution after alpha-beta-depleted transplantation in children. Using unique molecular identifiers, the investigators prepared the TCRbeta library. TCRdb itself ran the PCR reads through MiXCR, one entry per CDR3 protein. In the table there are approximately 89,000 distinct CDR3 sequences, about 16% of which are singletons. The sequenced sample was PBMCs, mostly from graft donor cells, obtained 180 days after TCRalphabeta/CD19-depleted stem cell transplant. These receptors came from a male patient between 2 and 15 years old who had a stem cell transplant for acute lymphoblastic leukemia, so the T cells may come from the graft donor.

This clonotype turned up a few times. This chain uses TRBV10-3 with TRBJ2-3; 7 nucleotides match TRBD2. Trimming took 3 bases from V and 2 from J; bases not matched to a gene: 11. This CDR3 has 17 residues. CDR1 is ENHRY and CDR2 is SYGVKD in the germline V gene. The CDR3 bases are TGTGCCATCAGTGAAACAAGGGTAGCGGGTATCACAGATACGCAGTATTTT. Protein: CAISETRVAGITDTQYF.

This rearrangement joins TRBV6-1 to TRBJ1-1; D is unresolved. V dropped 8 bases and J dropped 3 bases, with 13 bases sitting between them. The CDR3 runs 13 residues. Germline assignment: CDR1 MNHNS and CDR2 SASEGT. The CDR3 DNA reads TGTGCCAGCGGCGATTTACGGGACACTGAAGCTTTCTTT. Amino acids: CASGDLRDTEAFF.

The chain employs TRBV4-3 and TRBJ2-3; D tentatively fits TRBD1 or TRBD2 (6 bases each). CDR3 size: 15 residues. CDR1 is LGHNA, CDR2 YSLEER, per germline. With 5 bases removed from V and 2 bases from J, the gap between germline ends came to 14 bases. The CDR3: CASSASRGVTDTQYF. CDR3 in DNA: TGCGCCAGCAGCGCTTCGAGGGGGGTCACAGATACGCAGTATTTT.

This clonotype has just a few counts. This rearrangement joins TRBV5-1 to TRBJ1-2; possibly TRBD1 for D (5 bases). The V gene's germline CDR1 is SGHRS and CDR2 YFSETQ. Trimming left V 3 bases short and J 3 bases short, with 12 bases between. The CDR3 spans 14 residues. CDR3 sequence (DNA): TGCGCCAGCAGCTCCCCCGGGACTGACTATGGCTACACCTTC. Its protein is CASSSPGTDYGYTF.

This rearrangement joins TRBV5-1 to TRBJ2-7; D not certain. CDR1 and CDR2 (germline): SGHRS, YFSETQ. The CDR3 sequence is 14 residues long. Trimming took 0 bases from V and 2 from J, leaving 9 bases between them. CDR3: CASSLASRTYEQYF. Written as DNA, the CDR3 is TGCGCCAGCAGCTTGGCTTCAAGAACCTACGAGCAGTACTTC.

There are many counts of this clonotype. J is TRBJ2-7 and V is TRBV5-1, with TRBD2 matching over 8 bases. Germline V gives CDR1 SGHRS, CDR2 YFSETQ. The CDR3 has 17 residues. The V segment lost 0 bases and the J segment 0 bases; nucleotides outside the gene matches: 8. CDR3 sequence reads: CASSLAGGAPSSYEQYF. The CDR3, as DNA: TGCGCCAGCAGCTTGGCGGGGGGGGCTCCGAGCTCCTACGAGCAGTACTTC.